Listed below are T cell receptor beta chains from one sample, sequenced in a study of tumor-infiltrating lymphocytes in primary liver carcinoma. TCRdb itself ran the multiplex PCR reads through MiXCR, one entry per CDR3 protein. The sample holds approximately 300,000 distinct CDR3 sequences; roughly 60% are singletons and the top ten take more than 8.5%. Sequencing was carried out using peripheral blood. Receptors originate from a man aged 35 to 55 with primary liver carcinoma and hepatitis B virus infection. Both conserved end residues are part of each CDR3. Fields, in order: J gene, V gene, CDR3 protein.

j_call: TRBJ1-1
v_call: TRBV29-1
cdr3_aa: CSVEASVNTEAFF

j_call: TRBJ1-2
v_call: TRBV12-3/TRBV12-4
cdr3_aa: CASSPQRTGYTF

j_call: TRBJ2-3
v_call: TRBV20-1
cdr3_aa: CSARDPSPDTQYF

j_call: TRBJ2-7
v_call: TRBV6-2/TRBV6-3
cdr3_aa: CASSISSYEQYF

j_call: TRBJ2-1
v_call: TRBV12-3/TRBV12-4
cdr3_aa: CASSLGVRTSGGRYNEQFF

j_call: TRBJ1-3
v_call: TRBV7-9
cdr3_aa: CASSAQGGGNTIYF

j_call: TRBJ2-5
v_call: TRBV6-2/TRBV6-3
cdr3_aa: CASSPLAREMETQYF

j_call: TRBJ2-1
v_call: TRBV11-1
cdr3_aa: CVSSDSSSSYNEQFF

j_call: TRBJ2-5
v_call: TRBV20-1
cdr3_aa: CSADGQETQYF

j_call: TRBJ2-5
v_call: TRBV28
cdr3_aa: CASSPAAGGETQYF

j_call: TRBJ2-7
v_call: TRBV11-1
cdr3_aa: CASSLNRFEQYF

j_call: TRBJ2-5
v_call: TRBV28
cdr3_aa: CASRGGGSQETQYF

j_call: TRBJ2-3
v_call: TRBV10-3
cdr3_aa: CVISDPVQGQGTDTLYF

j_call: TRBJ2-5
v_call: TRBV10-2
cdr3_aa: CASSQFEETQYF

j_call: TRBJ2-6
v_call: TRBV24-1
cdr3_aa: CATSGAFSRANVLTF

j_call: TRBJ1-5
v_call: TRBV4-1
cdr3_aa: CASSQEPTETNQPQHF

j_call: TRBJ2-1
v_call: TRBV6-2/TRBV6-3
cdr3_aa: CASRTTSHNEQFF